Following are 31 T cell receptor beta chains from one sample sequenced in a study of blood T cells in healthy people across ages. A second PCR, run for 7 to 11 cycles, used a sample-barcoded 5' primer plus a J-beta primer mix. TCRdb passed the 5' RACE reads through MiXCR, listing each CDR3 protein once. Of roughly 1,000,000 distinct CDR3 sequences in the sample, 20% to 25% were seen once. These same data were also listed under a study on T cells of mothers and their children.

Sample: blood. These receptors were collected from a girl aged 2 to 10 in good health.

The genes are TRBV20-1 and TRBJ1-2, with D possibly matching TRBD1 (6 bases). Looked up from germline, CDR1 is DFQATT and CDR2 is SNEGSKA (reference sequence). CDR3 size: 11 residues. Trimming stripped 6 bases from V and 8 bases from J, with 13 bases between. CDR3 amino acids: CSAPLTGGYTF. CDR3 sequence (DNA): TGCAGTGCGCCTTTGACAGGAGGCTACACCTTC.

The chain combines TRBV24-1 with TRBJ2-2; D may correspond to TRBD1 or TRBD2 (5 bases each). CDR3 length: 15 residues. V lost 4 bases and J lost 7, with 15 bases in between. The germline V gene has CDR1 KGHDR and CDR2 SFDVKD. In nucleotides, the CDR3 is TGTGCCACCAGTGACCCCCGGGGCCGGAGCGGGGAGCTGTTTTTT. Protein product: CATSDPRGRSGELFF.

This clonotype was counted between two and nine times. The rearrangement links TRBV27 to TRBJ2-4, with 7 nucleotides matching TRBD1. The germline CDR1 and CDR2 sequences are MNHEY and SMNVEV (reference sequence). After removal of 6 bases from V and 4 bases from J, the junction contained 18 bases not matched to a gene. The CDR3 length is 18 residues. The CDR3 sequence is CASRLFISDRELKNIQYF. CDR3 nucleotides: TGTGCCAGCAGGCTATTCATATCCGACAGGGAATTGAAAAACATTCAGTACTTC.

This clonotype was recorded a few times. The J gene is TRBJ2-5, the V gene TRBV7-9; D is undetermined. V was shortened by 6 bases and J by 5 bases, with 13 bases between the two germline ends. CDR1 SEHNR and CDR2 FQNEAQ come from the germline V gene (reference sequence). The CDR3 loop spans 13 amino acids. The DNA of the CDR3 is TGTGCCAGCAGTTACATCGCTGGGGAGACCCAGTACTTC. It translates to CASSYIAGETQYF.

The rearrangement joins TRBV7-9 to TRBJ2-3; tentatively, D is TRBD1 or TRBD2 (6 bases each). There are 15 residues in the CDR3. Trimming took off 5 bases at V and 0 bases at J, with 12 bases between the two ends. Germline CDR1 reads SEHNR; CDR2 reads FQNEAQ (reference sequence). CDR3 sequence (DNA): TGTGCCAGCAGCCCGAGGGGGGTTAGCACAGATACGCAGTATTTT. Amino acids: CASSPRGVSTDTQYF.

The chain joins TRBV14 to TRBJ2-2; 7 bases are shared with TRBD2. J was trimmed by 5 bases and V by 0 bases; bases with no gene match: 9. CDR1 is SGHDN and CDR2 is FVKESK in the germline V gene. The CDR3 is 17 residues long. The CDR3 sequence is CASSQDPPGGGTGELFF. For the CDR3, the DNA is TGTGCCAGCAGCCAAGATCCCCCGGGAGGAGGTACCGGGGAGCTGTTTTTT. Drawing the rest from reference TRBV14 and TRBJ2-2, the complete variable domain is EAGVTQFPSHSVIEKGQTVTLRCDPISGHDNLYWYRRVMGKEIKFLLHFVKESKQDESGMPNNRFLAERTGGTYSTLKVQPAELEDSGVYFCASSQDPPGGGTGELFFGEGSRLTVL.

This clonotype has more than one count but fewer than ten. The V call is TRBV11-2, the J call TRBJ1-1; 8 bases are a match to TRBD1. Germline CDR1 reads SGHAT; CDR2 reads FQNNGV. Losses at the gene ends were 6 bases for V and 6 bases for J; bases not matched to a gene: 12. There are 15 residues in the CDR3. The CDR3 here is CASSYTGQGASEAFF. CDR3 in DNA: TGTGCCAGCAGTTATACAGGGCAGGGGGCCTCTGAAGCTTTCTTT.

A word on this clonotype: At one boundary the junction diverges from the germline segment, which might be a read error. The chain couples TRBV7-9 to TRBJ2-1; 9 nucleotides line up with TRBD2. The germline CDR1 and CDR2 sequences are SEHNR and FQNEAQ (reference sequence). The CDR3 contains 18 residues. This CDR3 reads CASSPREARLAVGNERFF. CDR3 coding DNA: TGTGCCAGCAGCCCCAGAGAGGCCAGACTAGCGGTGGGGAATGAGCGGTTCTTC.

This sequence joins TRBV4-1 and TRBJ1-4; no reliable D call. The CDR3 sequence is 17 residues long. Germline CDR1 reads MGHRA; CDR2 reads YSYEKL. The germline V and J ends were trimmed by 6 bases and 8 bases, with 25 bases remaining between them. This chain's CDR3 is CASSGIAAKGVGEKLFF. The CDR3 DNA follows: TGCGCCAGCAGTGGCATCGCGGCTAAGGGAGTGGGAGAAAAACTGTTTTTT.

This clonotype has a count of ten or more. The chain recombines TRBV20-1 with TRBJ2-1; D is ambiguous. Trimming cost V 3 bases and J 0 bases, with 6 bases left between them. Germline CDR1 is DFQATT and CDR2 is SNEGSKA (reference sequence). There are 13 residues in the CDR3. The DNA of the CDR3 is TGCAGTGCTAGCAAGAGCTCCTACAATGAGCAGTTCTTC. Protein sequence: CSASKSSYNEQFF.

The chain carries TRBV12-3 or TRBV12-4 and TRBJ2-1, with a possible D match to TRBD2 (5 bases). The CDR3 totals 13 residues. V was shortened by 3 bases and J by 10 bases, with 13 bases between the two germline ends. The CDR3 loop reads CASSFKGAEEQFF. The DNA for the CDR3 is TGTGCCAGCAGTTTTAAGGGAGCAGAGGAGCAGTTCTTC.

J is TRBJ2-1 and V is TRBV24-1; D perhaps matches TRBD2 (7 bases). The CDR3 is made up of 11 amino acids. Germline V gene lookup returns CDR1 KGHDR and CDR2 SFDVKD. Trimming pared 9 bases from V and 10 bases from J, leaving 12 bases between. The CDR3 protein is CATGGGKEQFF. The CDR3, as DNA: TGTGCCACCGGCGGGGGCAAAGAGCAGTTCTTC.

The V and J genes are TRBV7-2 and TRBJ1-2; the D is unclear. Trimming cost V 4 bases and J 1 base, with 7 bases left between them. Germline V lookup: CDR1 SGHTA, CDR2 FQGNSA. This CDR3 region has 13 residues. The CDR3 DNA is TGTGCCAGCAGCTCAAATAGTAACTATGGCTACACCTTC. Amino acids: CASSSNSNYGYTF. The complete variable domain, with remaining parts taken from reference TRBV7-2 and TRBJ1-2, reads GAGVSQSPSNKVTEKGKDVELRCDPISGHTALYWYRQSLGQGLEFLIYFQGNSAPDKSGLPSDRFSAERTGGSVSTLTIQRTQQEDSAVYLCASSSNSNYGYTFGSGTRLTVV.

The V call is TRBV19, the J call TRBJ1-2; D gene unclear. Looked up from germline, CDR1 is LNHDA and CDR2 is SQIVND (reference sequence). Trimming pared 0 bases from V and 3 bases from J, leaving 11 bases between. This CDR3 is 15 amino acids long. The DNA of the CDR3 is TGTGCCAGTAGTATAGAAGGCAGCGGGTACTATGGCTACACCTTC. Protein: CASSIEGSGYYGYTF.

This clonotype was seen a few times. The rearrangement uses TRBV29-1 and TRBJ2-7; possibly TRBD2 for D (5 bases). The V gene lost 2 bases and the J gene lost 5 bases, with 10 bases spanning the gap. Looked up from germline, CDR1 is SQVTM and CDR2 is ANQGSEA. The CDR3 is 12 amino acids. CDR3 DNA sequence: TGCAGCGTTGAATCGAGGGATAACGAGCAGTACTTC. Translated: CSVESRDNEQYF.

There are a few counts of this clonotype. CDR3 sequence: CASSQALPRASGTYNEQFF. DNA for the CDR3: TGCGCCAGCAGCCAAGCACTCCCCAGGGCTAGCGGGACCTACAATGAGCAGTTCTTC. The chain employs TRBV4-1 and TRBJ2-5, with 9 bases fitting TRBD2. The J call is uncertain, as TRBJ2-1 better fits the DNA end. The CDR3 consists of 19 residues. Germline V gene data show CDR1 as MGHRA and CDR2 as YSYEKL.

At least ten counts were recorded for this clonotype. The rearrangement joins TRBV4-3 to TRBJ1-3; a possible D gene is TRBD1 (5 bases). CDR1 and CDR2 (germline): LGHNA, YSLEER. The CDR3 loop spans 13 amino acids. V gave up 0 bases and J gave up 7 bases, with 7 bases separating them. The CDR3 here is CASSQDGGNTIYF. The CDR3 DNA reads TGCGCCAGCAGCCAAGATGGGGGGAACACCATATATTTT.

This clonotype has a handful of counts. J is TRBJ2-1 and V is TRBV28; 8 nucleotides line up with TRBD2. V lost 7 bases to trimming and J lost 7 bases; unmatched junction nucleotides: 15. In germline, CDR1 is MDHEN, CDR2 SYDVKM. CDR3 length: 16 amino acids. CDR3 amino acids: CASIRDSGTGRNEQFF. The CDR3 DNA is TGTGCCAGCATCAGGGATAGCGGGACCGGGCGGAATGAGCAGTTCTTC. Supplemented by reference TRBV28 and TRBJ2-1, the full variable domain reads DVKVTQSSRYLVKRTGEKVFLECVQDMDHENMFWYRQDPGLGLRLIYFSYDVKMKEKGDIPEGYSVSREKKERFSLILESASTNQTSMYLCASIRDSGTGRNEQFFGPGTRLTVL.

The rearrangement uses TRBV11-2 and TRBJ2-1; 13 positions agree with TRBD2. The CDR3 is 17 residues long. V was pared by 6 bases and J by 8 bases, with 13 bases of the junction left unmatched. The germline V gene has CDR1 SGHAT and CDR2 FQNNGV. CDR3 sequence reads: CASRSLGTSGMKDEQFF. The CDR3 DNA reads as TGTGCCAGCAGATCTCTTGGGACTAGCGGGATGAAGGATGAGCAGTTCTTC.

This rearrangement joins TRBV7-6 to TRBJ2-3; TRBD2 aligns across 8 bases. V lost 4 bases and J lost 4; bases outside the gene matches: 4. This CDR3 contains 14 residues. The germline gives CDR1 SGHVS, CDR2 FNYEAQ. The DNA for the CDR3 is TGTGCCAGCAGCTCGGAGCGGGGGCCAGATACGCAGTATTTT. Encoded protein: CASSSERGPDTQYF.

The chain employs TRBV19 and TRBJ2-3, with a possible D match to TRBD2 (5 bases). CDR3 length equals 15 residues. CDR1 LNHDA and CDR2 SQIVND come from the germline V gene (reference sequence). Deletions cut 5 bases from V and 2 bases from J, with 14 bases between. CDR3: CASSSSAANTDTQYF. The CDR3 DNA follows: TGTGCCAGTAGTTCCTCAGCGGCAAACACAGATACGCAGTATTTT. Full variable domain (outside the CDR3, taken from reference TRBV19 and TRBJ2-3): DGGITQSPKYLFRKEGQNVTLSCEQNLNHDAMYWYRQDPGQGLRLIYYSQIVNDFQKGDIAEGYSVSREKKESFPLTVTSAQKNPTAFYLCASSSSAANTDTQYFGPGTRLTVL.

This clonotype was seen only a few times. The genes are TRBV20-1 and TRBJ1-3; the D gene is possibly TRBD1 (6 bases). Germline V gene data show CDR1 as DFQATT and CDR2 as SNEGSKA (reference sequence). Trimming removed 0 bases at V and 2 bases at J, with 11 bases between. The CDR3 loop spans 15 amino acids. CDR3 sequence (DNA): TGCAGTGCTAGAGATATACAGGGTCCTGGAAACACCATATATTTT. Translating it yields CSARDIQGPGNTIYF.

The chain carries TRBV3-1 and TRBJ2-2, with D uncertain. V lost 4 bases, J lost 4 bases, and 10 bases lay in between. The germline gives CDR1 LGHDT, CDR2 YNNKEL (reference sequence). The CDR3 spans 14 residues. The CDR3 loop is CASSPLTITGELFF. The CDR3 nucleotides read TGTGCCAGCAGCCCTCTCACGATCACCGGGGAGCTGTTTTTT.

This clonotype was counted between two and nine times. This chain links TRBV11-1 with TRBJ2-2; 8 bases agree with TRBD1. CDR1 SGHAT and CDR2 FQDESV come from the germline V gene (reference sequence). The junction had 4 bases not matched to a gene; V was cut back by 2 bases and J by 2 bases. The CDR3 covers 16 residues. CDR3 residues: CASSLFRGRNTGELFF. The CDR3, as DNA: TGTGCCAGCAGCTTATTCAGGGGGCGCAACACCGGGGAGCTGTTTTTT.

The chain couples TRBV10-3 to TRBJ2-7; D gene uncertain. The germline V gene encodes CDR1 ENHRY and CDR2 SYGVKD. The CDR3 is made up of 12 amino acids. The ends were cut back, 6 bases at V and 4 bases at J, with 10 bases in the middle. The CDR3 sequence: CAISSENYEQYF. Here the CDR3 DNA reads TGTGCCATCAGCTCGGAGAATTACGAGCAGTACTTC.

This clonotype was seen a few times. This chain uses TRBV7-8 with TRBJ2-6; D is uncertain. CDR1 and CDR2 from the germline V gene are SGHVS and FQNEAQ. This CDR3 contains 14 residues. With 1 base removed from V and 12 bases from J, the gap between germline ends came to 13 bases. The DNA for the CDR3 is TGTGCCAGCAGCTTAGATATCTCCCTGGGCGTCCTGACTTTC. It translates to CASSLDISLGVLTF.

This clonotype was seen more than once but under ten times. Relative to the germline gene, one junction end is altered; a read error may explain this. The genes are TRBV14 and TRBJ2-1; 8 bases are shared with TRBD1. The CDR3 contains 13 residues. Germline loops: CDR1 SGHDN, CDR2 FVKESK. CDR3 DNA: TGTGCCGGCAGACAGGACAGGGAAAATGAGCAGTTCTTC. This encodes CAGRQDRENEQFF.

The rearrangement uses TRBV29-1 and TRBJ1-3; D possibly corresponds to TRBD1 (5 bases). The V gene lost 2 bases and the J gene lost 5 bases, with 16 bases spanning the gap. In germline, CDR1 is SQVTM, CDR2 ANQGSEA. The CDR3 length is 15 residues. CDR3 sequence reads: CSVEFTGSGRNTIYF. Written as DNA, the CDR3 is TGCAGCGTTGAATTCACAGGCAGCGGGAGAAACACCATATATTTT.

V gene TRBV14 combines with J gene TRBJ2-5; 9 bases map to TRBD1. The end of the DNA fits TRBJ2-7 better, so the J call may be wrong. The germline V gene has CDR1 SGHDN and CDR2 FVKESK. The CDR3 length is 14 residues. In DNA, the CDR3 is TGTGCCAGCAGCCCGACAGGGGGTCTCGACGAGCAGTACTTC. This encodes CASSPTGGLDEQYF.

The chain joins TRBV29-1 to TRBJ2-7; no clear D. This CDR3 is built from 12 residues. V was shortened by 1 base and J by 4 bases, with 8 bases between the two germline ends. Germline V lookup: CDR1 SQVTM, CDR2 ANQGSEA. This CDR3 reads CSVEAWDYEQYF. The CDR3 nucleotides read TGCAGCGTTGAAGCCTGGGATTACGAGCAGTACTTC.

V is TRBV4-1 and J is TRBJ2-7; no firm D call. This CDR3 contains 15 residues. The V end lost 5 bases, the J end lost 5 bases, and 19 bases lay between the germline ends. Germline V gene lookup returns CDR1 MGHRA and CDR2 YSYEKL. CDR3 loop: CASSSSRVLKHEQYF. In DNA form, the CDR3 reads TGCGCCAGCAGCTCTAGTCGGGTGCTAAAGCACGAGCAGTACTTC.